The 28 T cell receptor beta chains presented below share a single source sample, sequenced in a study of blood T cell repertoires in COVID-19. Clones were sequenced by immunoSEQ multiplex PCR, and TCRdb holds only the in-frame ones, with some missing. The sample contains about 210,000 clones, around 82% of which appear only once. Sequencing was performed on peripheral blood. Every receptor here comes from a woman in her 40s with acute or convalescent COVID-19.

The V call is TRBV6-2 or TRBV6-3, the J call TRBJ1-2; no clear D. Between the trimmed V and J ends, which lost 3 bases and 4 bases, there was a span of 6 bases. Germline lookup yields CDR1 MNHEY and CDR2 SVGEGT. The CDR3 has 12 residues. For the CDR3, the DNA is TGTGCCAGCAGTTATAGGAGCTATGGCTACACCTTC. Translation: CASSYRSYGYTF.

The rearrangement joins TRBV10-3 to TRBJ2-7; 7 positions agree with TRBD1. CDR1 ENHRY and CDR2 SYGVKD come from the germline V gene. J gave up 4 bases and V 2 bases, and 8 bases lay outside the gene matches. There are 15 residues in the CDR3. CDR3 loop: CAISEMDRKTYEQYF. The CDR3 region has the DNA TGTGCCATCAGTGAGATGGACAGGAAAACTTACGAGCAGTACTTC.

The rearrangement uses TRBV10-2 and TRBJ2-7; 10 nucleotides match TRBD1. CDR1 WSHSY and CDR2 SAAADI come from the germline V gene. Germline trimming cut 1 base from V and 5 bases from J; bases unmatched to any gene: 5. This CDR3 contains 15 residues. Here the CDR3 DNA reads TGCGCCAGCAGTGAGTATGGGACAGGGGCCGACGAGCAGTACTTC. Encoded protein: CASSEYGTGADEQYF.

The chain joins TRBV5-1 to TRBJ2-3; 8 bases agree with TRBD2. The V and J ends lost 0 bases and 10 bases, in that order; junction bases with no gene match: 7. Germline CDR1 and CDR2: SGHRS and YFSETQ. The CDR3 extends over 14 amino acids. The CDR3 DNA reads as TGCGCCAGCAGCTTGGAATCGGGAGGGGGGGCGCAGTATTTT. This translates into CASSLESGGGAQYF.

The count of this clone is one. This chain connects TRBV12-3 or TRBV12-4 to TRBJ1-1, with D possibly TRBD1 on 6 matching bases. The CDR3 contains 13 residues. V was trimmed by 5 bases and J by 3 bases, leaving 10 bases between them. The CDR3 protein is CASSITGYTEAFF. As DNA, the CDR3 is TGTGCCAGCAGTATCACAGGGTACACTGAAGCTTTCTTT.

The chain employs TRBV9 and TRBJ2-2; the D is unclear. CDR3 length: 13 residues. The germline V and J ends were trimmed by 1 base and 4 bases, with 5 bases remaining between them. CDR1 and CDR2 (germline): SGDLS, YYNGEE. CDR3 DNA: TGTGCCAGCAGCGTAAACTCCACCGGGGAGCTGTTTTTT. Protein sequence: CASSVNSTGELFF.

This clone was seen more than once but under ten times. V gene TRBV3-1 (or the pseudogene TRBV3-2) combines with J gene TRBJ2-1; 8 nucleotides match TRBD1. This CDR3 is 14 amino acids long. Germline V gene data show CDR1 as LGHDT and CDR2 as YNNKEL (reference sequence). V lost 1 base and J lost 6; bases outside the gene matches: 2. Here the CDR3 DNA reads TGTGCCAGCAGCCAAGGACAGGGGAGCAATGAGCAGTTCTTC. This codes for CASSQGQGSNEQFF.

The rearrangement uses TRBV4-1 and TRBJ2-7; D might be TRBD1 (6 bases). V lost 4 bases, J lost 0 bases, and 10 bases lay in between. There are 14 residues in the CDR3. The V gene's germline CDR1 is MGHRA and CDR2 YSYEKL. CDR3 residues: CASSPTGSSYEQYF. CDR3 sequence (DNA): TGCGCCAGCAGCCCCACAGGGAGCTCCTACGAGCAGTACTTC.

This clone was detected only a few times. The V call is TRBV6-6, the J call TRBJ2-7, with D unresolved. Deletions cut 0 bases from V and 3 bases from J, with 6 bases between. The CDR3 length is 13 residues. Germline V gives CDR1 MNHNY, CDR2 SVGAGI (reference sequence). The CDR3 DNA reads TGTGCCAGCAGTTACTCGGAGCTCTACGAGCAGTACTTC. As protein: CASSYSELYEQYF.

The CDR3 reads CASSLGGGSGYEQYF. For the CDR3, the DNA is TGTGCCAGCAGCTTAGGTGGGGGGTCGGGCTACGAGCAGTACTTC. The chain uses TRBV11-2 and TRBJ2-7; possible D gene TRBD2, 6 bases. V lost 1 base and J lost 3, with 13 bases in between. The CDR3 length is 15 residues. Germline V CDR1 and CDR2: SGHAT, FQNNGV.

The chain combines TRBV7-8 with TRBJ2-1; the match to TRBD1 covers 8 bases. Trimming cost V 7 bases and J 6 bases; bases outside gene matches: 17. CDR1 SGHVS and CDR2 FQNEAQ come from the germline V gene. The CDR3 contains 17 residues. CDR3 residues: CASTPRGTSGQANEQFF. CDR3 nucleotide sequence: TGTGCCAGCACACCAAGGGGGACTTCGGGACAGGCCAATGAGCAGTTCTTC.

On this clone: No DNA is shown, since the ends of the CDR3 on it are uncertain; the CDR3 is the one TCRdb lists. The genes are TRBV6-5 and TRBJ1-5. 13 amino acids form the CDR3, both terminal residues included. The germline CDR1 and CDR2 sequences are MNHEY and SVGAGI. The CDR3 spells CASSTSRNQPQHF.

The CDR3 DNA follows: TGCGCCAGCAGCCAGCGACTAGCGGGAGGTGTAGATGAGCAGTTCTTC. Translated: CASSQRLAGGVDEQFF. The J gene is TRBJ2-1, the V gene TRBV4-3; the match to TRBD2 covers 13 bases. CDR3 length: 16 amino acids. CDR1 is LGHNA, CDR2 YSLEER, per germline. V trimming: 3 bases; J trimming: 8 bases; junction bases outside the gene matches: 7.

The chain carries TRBV11-2 and TRBJ2-7; 8 nucleotides match TRBD1. CDR1 is SGHAT, CDR2 FQNNGV, per germline. This CDR3 has 16 amino acids. Trimming cost V 2 bases and J 5 bases; bases outside gene matches: 11. CDR3 nucleotide sequence: TGTGCCAGCAGCTTAACGGACAGGGCCTCGAGGAACGAGCAGTACTTC. Protein product: CASSLTDRASRNEQYF.

The sample holds a few counts of this clone. The J gene is TRBJ1-1, the V gene TRBV23-1; D is unclear. TRBV23-1 is an open reading frame, and its role is uncertain. The CDR3 is 13 residues long. V shed 0 bases and J shed 3 bases, with 5 bases lying between them. The CDR3 here is CASSQSEDTEAFF. The CDR3 bases are TGCGCCAGCAGTCAATCCGAGGACACTGAAGCTTTCTTT.

This chain's CDR3 is CASRVPGQRNTEAFF. As DNA, the CDR3 is TGTGCCAGCAGGGTACCGGGACAGAGGAACACTGAAGCTTTCTTT. The chain recombines TRBV6-5 with TRBJ1-1; 7 bases fit TRBD1. The V gene end was trimmed by 6 bases and the J gene end by 1 base; junction bases not matched to a gene: 8. CDR3 length: 15 amino acids. Germline V gives CDR1 MNHEY, CDR2 SVGAGI.

About this clone itself: The sample carries other DNA sequences with the same CDR3. The genes are TRBV3-1 (or the pseudogene TRBV3-2) and TRBJ1-1, with TRBD1 matching 7 bases. CDR1 LGHDT and CDR2 YNNKEL come from the germline V gene (reference sequence). This CDR3 contains 15 residues. J gave up 0 bases and V 0 bases, and 1 base lay outside the gene matches. The CDR3 nucleotides read TGTGCCAGCAGCCAAGATGGACAGGTGAACACTGAAGCTTTCTTT. Translating it yields CASSQDGQVNTEAFF.

This clone occurred a few times. The V and J genes are TRBV19 and TRBJ2-3; TRBD2 agrees at 11 bases. Per germline, CDR1 LNHDA and CDR2 SQIVND (reference sequence). After removal of 1 base from V and 6 bases from J, the junction contained 6 bases not matched to a gene. CDR3 length equals 16 residues. The CDR3 bases are TGTGCCAGTAGTATAGTCCTAGCGGGGGGCGTCGATACGCAGTATTTT. Its translation: CASSIVLAGGVDTQYF.

The rearrangement joins TRBV9 to TRBJ1-2, with 7 nucleotides matching TRBD1. V shed 0 bases, J shed 6 bases, and the junction held 11 bases outside the gene matches. From germline, CDR1 is SGDLS and CDR2 YYNGEE. The CDR3 contains 16 residues. The CDR3 bases are TGTGCCAGCAGCGTAGCCCGTCCGACAGGGCTACATGGCTACACCTTC. Amino acids: CASSVARPTGLHGYTF.

Only a few counts were recorded for this clone. This CDR3 is CASSAVNAGELFF. For the CDR3, the DNA is TGTGCCAGCTCGGCGGTAAACGCCGGGGAGCTGTTTTTT. This sequence joins TRBV18 and TRBJ2-2; the D is unclear. The CDR3 is 13 residues long. CDR1 is KGHSH and CDR2 is LQKENI in the germline V gene. V was pared by 6 bases and J by 6 bases, with 11 bases between.

The rearrangement uses TRBV10-2 and TRBJ1-1, with 8 bases fitting TRBD1. The CDR3 spans 15 residues. V gave up 8 bases and J gave up 7 bases; unmatched junction bases: 15. CDR1 is WSHSY, CDR2 SAAADI, per germline. The CDR3 DNA reads as TGCGCCAGCCTCAGCAGGACAGGGCGGAGTAGTGAAGCTTTCTTT. Its translation is CASLSRTGRSSEAFF.

The chain couples TRBV5-1 to TRBJ2-2; tentative D call: TRBD1 (6 bases). V was pared by 3 bases and J by 4 bases, with 10 bases between. CDR3 length: 14 residues. Germline CDR1 and CDR2: SGHRS and YFSETQ. The CDR3 spells CASSWGQPTGELFF. The CDR3 nucleotides are TGCGCCAGCAGCTGGGGGCAGCCCACCGGGGAGCTGTTTTTT.

V usage is TRBV7-2 and J usage is TRBJ1-1; D unresolved. The CDR3 length is 17 residues. Per the germline V gene, CDR1 is SGHTA and CDR2 is FQGNSA. The V end lost 5 bases, the J end lost 5 bases, and 24 bases lay between the germline ends. The CDR3 here is CASSPPTIWQEGTEAFF. The CDR3 bases are TGTGCCAGCAGCCCTCCCACGATTTGGCAGGAGGGTACTGAAGCTTTCTTT.

This chain uses TRBV11-1 with TRBJ2-2, with D possibly matching TRBD1 (5 bases). The CDR3 runs 16 residues. Germline loops: CDR1 SGHAT, CDR2 FQDESV (reference sequence). With 0 bases removed from V and 2 bases from J, the gap between germline ends came to 10 bases. CDR3 coding DNA: TGTGCCAGCAGCTTAGCGCTAGGGGCCAACACCGGGGAGCTGTTTTTT. Translated, it gives CASSLALGANTGELFF.

This chain joins TRBV7-2 and TRBJ1-2; 7 bases line up with TRBD1. CDR1 and CDR2 from the germline V gene are SGHTA and FQGNSA. With V trimmed by 4 bases and J by 5 bases, 7 bases remained unmatched. The CDR3 sequence is 14 residues long. The CDR3, as DNA: TGTGCCAGCAGCTGGGGCCGACAGGGATATGGCTACACCTTC. Protein sequence: CASSWGRQGYGYTF.

CDR3 coding DNA: TGTGCCAGCAGTGAATGGGGCGGGAGGGGAGGTACGCAGTATTTT. It specifies CASSEWGGRGGTQYF. V usage is TRBV25-1 and J usage is TRBJ2-3, with 9 positions matching TRBD2. CDR3 length: 15 amino acids. Germline CDR1 is MGHDK and CDR2 is SYGVNS. The V gene end was trimmed by 1 base and the J gene end by 8 bases; junction bases not matched to a gene: 7.

The chain carries TRBV12-3 or TRBV12-4 and TRBJ1-5; D uncertain. This CDR3 region has 13 residues. V lost 5 bases to trimming and J lost 4 bases, with 9 bases between them. CDR3 sequence: CASSTLRNQPQHF. Here the CDR3 DNA reads TGTGCCAGCAGTACCCTGCGTAATCAGCCCCAGCATTTT.

V gene TRBV5-4 combines with J gene TRBJ1-1, with 7 bases matching TRBD1. The CDR3 runs to 15 residues. Losses at the gene ends were 6 bases for V and 0 bases for J; bases not matched to a gene: 8. CDR1 and CDR2 from the germline V gene are SGHNT and YYREEE (reference sequence). In DNA form, the CDR3 reads TGTGCCAGCATGAGGCAGGGGGTCATGAACACTGAAGCTTTCTTT. Translated: CASMRQGVMNTEAFF.